This T cell receptor (beta chain) emerged from a study of blood T cell repertoires in COVID-19. Only one count was recorded for this clone. Other DNA sequences in this sample translate to the same CDR3. The CDR3 totals 11 residues. The V end lost 3 bases, the J end lost 7 bases, and 6 bases lay between the germline ends. Per the germline V gene, CDR1 is LGHDT and CDR2 is YNNKEL (reference sequence). Data came from immunoSEQ multiplex PCR; TCRdb stores just in-frame clones and leaves some out. The sample includes approximately 160,000 clones, around 85% seen only once; the top ten take 1% to 1.5%. This chain links TRBV3-1 (or the pseudogene TRBV3-2) with TRBJ1-1; D is ambiguous. The sample comprised peripheral blood. The receptor was isolated from a man in his 60s who had recovered from COVID-19. CDR3 residues: CASSQTGEAFF. CDR3 sequence (DNA): TGTGCCAGCAGCCAGACGGGTGAAGCTTTCTTT.